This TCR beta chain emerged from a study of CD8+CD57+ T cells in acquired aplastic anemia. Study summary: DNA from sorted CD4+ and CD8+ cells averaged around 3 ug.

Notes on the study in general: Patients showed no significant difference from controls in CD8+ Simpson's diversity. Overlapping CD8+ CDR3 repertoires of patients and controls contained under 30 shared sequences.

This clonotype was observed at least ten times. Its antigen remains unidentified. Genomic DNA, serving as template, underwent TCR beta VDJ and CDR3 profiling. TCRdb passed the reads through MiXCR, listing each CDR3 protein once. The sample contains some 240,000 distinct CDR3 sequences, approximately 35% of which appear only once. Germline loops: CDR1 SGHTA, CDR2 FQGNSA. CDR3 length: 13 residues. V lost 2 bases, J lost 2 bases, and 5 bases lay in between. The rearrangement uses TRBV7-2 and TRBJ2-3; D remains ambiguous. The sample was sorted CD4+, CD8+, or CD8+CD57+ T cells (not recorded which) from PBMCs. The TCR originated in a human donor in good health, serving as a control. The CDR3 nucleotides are TGTGCCAGCAGCTTATCATACACAGATACGCAGTATTTT. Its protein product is CASSLSYTDTQYF.